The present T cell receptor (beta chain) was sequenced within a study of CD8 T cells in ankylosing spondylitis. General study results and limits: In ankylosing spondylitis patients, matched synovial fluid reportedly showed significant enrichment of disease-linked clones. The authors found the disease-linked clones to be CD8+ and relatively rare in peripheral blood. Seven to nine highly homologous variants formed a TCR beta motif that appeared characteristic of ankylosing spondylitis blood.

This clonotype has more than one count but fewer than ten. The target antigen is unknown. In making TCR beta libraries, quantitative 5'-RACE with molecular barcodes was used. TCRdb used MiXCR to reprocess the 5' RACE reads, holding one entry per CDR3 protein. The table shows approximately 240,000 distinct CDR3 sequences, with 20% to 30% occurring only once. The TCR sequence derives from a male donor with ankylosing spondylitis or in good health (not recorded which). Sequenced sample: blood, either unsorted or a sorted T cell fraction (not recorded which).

DNA of the CDR3: TGCAGTGCTAAGAGTGGGTATGACAGTCGATCCTCTGGGGCCAACGTCCTGACTTTC. It codes for CSAKSGYDSRSSGANVLTF. The chain combines TRBV20-1 with TRBJ2-6, with a weak D call TRBD1 (5 bases). The CDR3 extends over 19 amino acids. V was clipped by 4 bases and J by 0 bases, with 22 bases between them. Germline V gene data show CDR1 as DFQATT and CDR2 as SNEGSKA (reference sequence).